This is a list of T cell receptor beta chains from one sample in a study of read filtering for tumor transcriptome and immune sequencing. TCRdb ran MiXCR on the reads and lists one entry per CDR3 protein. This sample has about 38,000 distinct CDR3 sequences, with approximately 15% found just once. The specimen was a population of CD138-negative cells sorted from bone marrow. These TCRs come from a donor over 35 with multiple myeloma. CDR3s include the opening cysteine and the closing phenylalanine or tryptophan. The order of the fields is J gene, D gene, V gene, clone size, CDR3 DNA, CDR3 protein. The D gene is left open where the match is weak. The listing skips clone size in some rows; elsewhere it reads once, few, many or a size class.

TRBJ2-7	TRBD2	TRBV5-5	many	TGTGCCAGCAGCTCGGGGGGGGCGGGACTCTCCTACGAGCAGTACTTC	CASSSGGAGLSYEQYF
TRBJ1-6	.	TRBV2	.	TGTGCCAGCAGTGAGGATTATTCACCCCTCCACTTT	CASSEDYSPLHF
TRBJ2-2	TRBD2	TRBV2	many	TGTGCCAGCAGTGGGCTAGCGGGAAACACCGGGGAGCTGTTTTTT	CASSGLAGNTGELFF
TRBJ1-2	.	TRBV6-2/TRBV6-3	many	TGTGCCAGCAGTTACCGGATTAACTATGGCTACACCTTC	CASSYRINYGYTF
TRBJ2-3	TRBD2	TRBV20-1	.	TGCAGTGCCCAGCGGGAGCCTCGGGATACGCAGTATTTT	CSAQREPRDTQYF
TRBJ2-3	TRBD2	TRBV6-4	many	TGTGCCAGCAGTGACTCGGTTAGAGTGGCGGGAGGGGCCACAGATACGCAGTATTTT	CASSDSVRVAGGATDTQYF
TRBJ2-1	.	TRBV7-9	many	TGTGCCAGCAGCTTGCCCAAATGGGACGGCGATGAGCAGTTCTTC	CASSLPKWDGDEQFF
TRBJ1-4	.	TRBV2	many	TGTGCCAGCAGTGATTGGGGACCTGGGGATGAAAAACTGTTTTTT	CASSDWGPGDEKLFF
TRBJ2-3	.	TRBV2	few	TGTGCCAGCAGTGCGCAACAGGATACGCAGTATTTT	CASSAQQDTQYF
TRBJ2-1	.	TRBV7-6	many	TGTGCCAGCAGCTTAGGGCAGGAGGGCTACAATGAGCAGTTCTTC	CASSLGQEGYNEQFF
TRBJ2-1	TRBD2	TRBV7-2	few	TGTGCCAGCAGCCTTGAATCCAGCGGGGGTTTCAATGAGCAGTTCTTC	CASSLESSGGFNEQFF
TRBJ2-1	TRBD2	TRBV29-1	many	TGCAGCGTTGGCTCCGAAGCCGGGAGGTTGTTCTTC	CSVGSEAGRLFF
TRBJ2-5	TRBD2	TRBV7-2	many	TGTGCCAGCAGCTTAGCGCGGGGCGGGAGGGAAGAGACCCAGTACTTC	CASSLARGGREETQYF
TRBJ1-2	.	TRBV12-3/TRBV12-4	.	TGTGCCAGCAGTCCCGGGGACGGAACTAACTATGGCTACACCTTC	CASSPGDGTNYGYTF
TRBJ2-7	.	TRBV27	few	TGTGCCAGCAGTTTGACGGTAAACTTGGGTTGGTGCGAGCAGTACTTC	CASSLTVNLGWCEQYF
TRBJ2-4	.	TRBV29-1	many	TGCAGCGTCGGAACAGTAGCCAAAAACATTCAGTACTTC	CSVGTVAKNIQYF
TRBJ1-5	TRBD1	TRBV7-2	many	TGTGCCAGCAGCTTACTGGGACAGGTGGGCGATCAGCCCCAGCATTTT	CASSLLGQVGDQPQHF
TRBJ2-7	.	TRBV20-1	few	TGCAGTGCTAGGGTGGGAAACTCCTACGAGCAGTACTTC	CSARVGNSYEQYF
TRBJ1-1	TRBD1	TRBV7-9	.	TGTGCCAGCAGCCCCGGGACAGAGGTTTTCTTT	CASSPGTEVFF
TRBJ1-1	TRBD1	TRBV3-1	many	TGTGCCAGCAGCCACCGGACAGGGGCGAAGGGCACTGAAGCTTTCTTT	CASSHRTGAKGTEAFF
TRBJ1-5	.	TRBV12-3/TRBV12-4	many	TGTGCCAGCAGTTTAGCTACCAATCAGCCCCAGCATTTT	CASSLATNQPQHF
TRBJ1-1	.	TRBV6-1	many	TGTGCCAGCAGTGAACAGCCAAATATCGAAGCTTTCTTT	CASSEQPNIEAFF